This T cell receptor (beta chain) appears in the sequencing data of a study of siplizumab effects on memory and regulatory T cells (dated by TCRdb to about 2019). Study-wide context: The effect of the anti-CD2 antibody siplizumab on alloreactive T-cell subsets was examined in allogeneic mixed lymphocyte reactions constructed from human PBMCs. The study at large found these results: For roughly 80-95% of proliferating CD4+ or CD8+ clones, no naive or memory phenotype could be assigned. Compared with memory T cells, unstimulated naive T cells appeared more diverse, and naive cells seemed to make a substantial contribution to the alloresponse. The cumulative frequency of alloreactive sequences traceable to unstimulated CD4+ memory T cells was significantly reduced by siplizumab. The suppressive function of proliferating Tregs from siplizumab cultures was not functionally confirmed. Because sequences at frequencies below about 10^-5 were poorly captured, only a minor fraction of alloreactive clones could be mapped back to unstimulated subsets. Among mappable alloreactive CD4+ clones, the Treg-derived fraction averaged approximately 69% with siplizumab versus 25% to 30% in control reactions.

Worth noting for this clone: Its target antigen remains unknown. No base quality values were provided; no much bigger clone lies one nucleotide off.

Libraries were built with the immunoSEQ multiplex PCR assay. Roughly 10^5 TCR templates per sample were assayed on the deep sequencing platform. Genomic DNA extracted from sorted T cells was used for TCRbeta CDR3 sequencing. In the authors' own workflow: Clonal analysis of TCRbeta CDR3 data was done in the R programming language. Alloreactive CD4+ and CD8+ clones were identified by comparing unstimulated samples to CFSE-low samples taken after the reaction. Alloreactive CD4+ clones were assigned to regulatory or non-regulatory origin by matching sequences to sorted unstimulated Treg and non-Treg repertoires. TCRdb provides this immuneACCESS table in a form limited to in-frame rearrangements. Some clones are lacking; in checked studies, under half of them reflect an unresolved V gene, and why the rest are absent is not known. V, J and clone size are taken as reported in that table, and D and trimming were inferred from the DNA itself. The sample table holds some 81,000 clones, of which roughly 94% were seen once. The ten top clones hold less than 20% of the sample.

Sorted unstimulated T cells and proliferating T cells recovered from mixed lymphocyte reactions underwent TCRbeta CDR3 sequencing. Fresh whole blood from some eleven HLA-typed healthy donors was used to isolate PBMCs. Via the germline V gene, CDR1 is SGDLS and CDR2 YYNGEE. The CDR3 runs 13 amino acids, cysteine and phenylalanine included. Of all the DNA, just the CDR3 is kept, 39 bases in frame from base 1. V drops 3 bases and J drops 2 bases, leaving 9 bases in between. This TCR came from a human donor in good health. The sequenced material came from CD8+ T cells sorted from blood. This chain is built from TRBV9 and TRBJ2-7; the D gene remains uncertain. Here the CDR3 is given as CASSGGTTYEQYF. The nucleotide sequence reads TGTGCCAGCAGCGGAGGAACTACCTACGAGCAGTACTTC. The full variable domain, with segments outside the CDR3 supplied by the reference TRBV9 and TRBJ2-7 proteins, appears as DSGVTQTPKHLITATGQRVTLRCSPRSGDLSVYWYQQSLDQGLQFLIQYYNGEERAKGNILERFSAQQFPDLHSELNLSSLELGDSALYFCASSGGTTYEQYFGPGTRLTVT.